This is a list of T cell receptor beta chains from one sample in a study of shared clonotypes between healthy human individuals. Clones were sequenced by immunoSEQ multiplex PCR, and TCRdb holds only the in-frame ones, with some missing. The sample holds about 2 million clones; approximately 95% are singletons and the top ten take under 1.5%. The source material was naive CD8+ T cells sorted from blood. These receptor sequences come from a man between 18 and 29 years old in good health. The CDR3 runs from the conserved cysteine through the conserved F or W. D genes are given only for firm matches. The size field is filled for only some rows; it gives once, few, many or a size class.

d_call: TRBD2; clone_size: once; j_call: TRBJ2-7; v_call: TRBV11-2; cdr3_nt: TGTGCCAGCAGCTTAGAGACTAGCGTTTCCTACGAGCAGTACTTC; cdr3_aa: CASSLETSVSYEQYF
d_call: TRBD1; clone_size: -; j_call: TRBJ2-7; v_call: TRBV4-1; cdr3_nt: TGCGCCAGCAGCCAAGATGGACAGGGATCCTACGAGCAGTACTTC; cdr3_aa: CASSQDGQGSYEQYF
d_call: -; clone_size: -; j_call: TRBJ2-3; v_call: TRBV19; cdr3_nt: TGTGCCAGTAGTAGGCTGAGCACAGATACGCAGTATTTT; cdr3_aa: CASSRLSTDTQYF
d_call: -; clone_size: once; j_call: TRBJ2-1; v_call: TRBV6-1; cdr3_nt: TGTGCCAGCAGTCGTTACAATGAGCAGTTCTTC; cdr3_aa: CASSRYNEQFF
d_call: TRBD2; clone_size: many; j_call: TRBJ2-5; v_call: TRBV15; cdr3_nt: TGTGCCACCAGCAGAGGTAGCGGGGAAGAGACCCAGTACTTC; cdr3_aa: CATSRGSGEETQYF
d_call: -; clone_size: -; j_call: TRBJ1-1; v_call: TRBV7-6; cdr3_nt: TGTGCCAGCAGCCCAGGGAAAATCTCGGGGGGCACTGAAGCTTTCTTT; cdr3_aa: CASSPGKISGGTEAFF
d_call: -; clone_size: few; j_call: TRBJ1-3; v_call: TRBV11-2; cdr3_nt: TGTGCCAGCAGCTTAGACAGGAGCTCTGGAAACACCATATATTTT; cdr3_aa: CASSLDRSSGNTIYF
d_call: -; clone_size: -; j_call: TRBJ2-1; v_call: TRBV21-1; cdr3_nt: TGTGCCAGCAGCAAAGATACTAGCGGGAGCCCGAATGAGCAGTTCTTC; cdr3_aa: CASSKDTSGSPNEQFF
d_call: -; clone_size: -; j_call: TRBJ2-5; v_call: TRBV9; cdr3_nt: TGTGCCAGCAGCCCAGCCCAAGAGACCCAGTACTTC; cdr3_aa: CASSPAQETQYF
d_call: -; clone_size: -; j_call: TRBJ2-7; v_call: TRBV5-6; cdr3_nt: TGTGCCAGCAGCTCGATCCAAGGGACGGACTCCTACGAGCAGTACTTC; cdr3_aa: CASSSIQGTDSYEQYF
d_call: TRBD1; clone_size: -; j_call: TRBJ1-2; v_call: TRBV9; cdr3_nt: TGTGCCAGCAGCCTAACAGGGGGGGGTAGCTATGGCTACACCTTC; cdr3_aa: CASSLTGGGSYGYTF
d_call: -; clone_size: once; j_call: TRBJ1-1; v_call: TRBV5-4; cdr3_nt: TGTGCCAGCAGCTCGGAAGGCACTGAAGCTTTCTTT; cdr3_aa: CASSSEGTEAFF
d_call: -; clone_size: -; j_call: TRBJ1-3; v_call: TRBV9; cdr3_nt: TGTGCCAGCAGCCCCTGGATCTCTGGAAACACCATATATTTT; cdr3_aa: CASSPWISGNTIYF
d_call: TRBD2; clone_size: -; j_call: TRBJ2-1; v_call: TRBV11-2; cdr3_nt: TGTGCCAGCAGCTTAGGGAAGCGGGAGGGTTACAATGAGCAGTTCTTC; cdr3_aa: CASSLGKREGYNEQFF
d_call: -; clone_size: -; j_call: TRBJ2-4; v_call: TRBV27; cdr3_nt: TGTGCCAGCAGTCCATACCTTGGATTAGCCAAAAACATTCAGTACTTC; cdr3_aa: CASSPYLGLAKNIQYF
d_call: -; clone_size: -; j_call: TRBJ2-7; v_call: TRBV7-9; cdr3_nt: TGTGCCAGCAGCCGCCTGGGGACAAGAAGCTCCTACGAGCAGTACTTC; cdr3_aa: CASSRLGTRSSYEQYF
d_call: -; clone_size: once; j_call: TRBJ2-3; v_call: TRBV7-9; cdr3_nt: TGTGCCAGCAGCCCTCCTTGGCCGGGAAGTACCCCCACAGATACGCAGTATTTT; cdr3_aa: CASSPPWPGSTPTDTQYF
d_call: TRBD1; clone_size: -; j_call: TRBJ1-2; v_call: TRBV9; cdr3_nt: TGTGCCAGCAGCGATCCCGGGACAGGGGACTATGGCTACACCTTC; cdr3_aa: CASSDPGTGDYGYTF
d_call: TRBD2; clone_size: -; j_call: TRBJ2-1; v_call: TRBV28; cdr3_nt: TGTGCCAGCAGTTTAGGGACTAGCGGGGCCGATGAGCAGTTCTTC; cdr3_aa: CASSLGTSGADEQFF
d_call: TRBD1; clone_size: -; j_call: TRBJ2-3; v_call: TRBV7-9; cdr3_nt: TGTGCCAGCAGCTTTGGACAGGGGCGTACAGATACGCAGTATTTT; cdr3_aa: CASSFGQGRTDTQYF
d_call: -; clone_size: -; j_call: TRBJ1-1; v_call: TRBV9; cdr3_nt: TGTGCCAGCAGCCTAAAAGGGTCAGTGAACACTGAAGCTTTCTTT; cdr3_aa: CASSLKGSVNTEAFF
d_call: -; clone_size: -; j_call: TRBJ2-7; v_call: TRBV30; cdr3_nt: TGTGCCGGGGACGTAGACTACGAGCAGTACTTC; cdr3_aa: CAGDVDYEQYF
d_call: -; clone_size: -; j_call: TRBJ2-2; v_call: TRBV19; cdr3_nt: TGTGCCAGTAGTATGGTAGGGACCGGGGAGCTGTTTTTT; cdr3_aa: CASSMVGTGELFF
d_call: -; clone_size: -; j_call: TRBJ1-1; v_call: TRBV4-3; cdr3_nt: TGCGCCAGCAGCCAAGGACAGCTTGAAGCTTTCTTT; cdr3_aa: CASSQGQLEAFF
d_call: TRBD1; clone_size: -; j_call: TRBJ2-7; v_call: TRBV2; cdr3_nt: TGTGCCAGCAGTTTTACAGGGGGACTCGACTACGAGCAGTACTTC; cdr3_aa: CASSFTGGLDYEQYF
d_call: TRBD2; clone_size: -; j_call: TRBJ2-3; v_call: TRBV28; cdr3_nt: TGTGCCAGCAGTACGGGCAGTAGCGGGAGCACGCAGTATTTT; cdr3_aa: CASSTGSSGSTQYF
d_call: -; clone_size: -; j_call: TRBJ2-1; v_call: TRBV5-1; cdr3_nt: TGCGCCAGCAGCTTGTACGGTCAGAACAATGAGCAGTTCTTC; cdr3_aa: CASSLYGQNNEQFF
d_call: TRBD2; clone_size: -; j_call: TRBJ2-7; v_call: TRBV2; cdr3_nt: TGTGCCAGCAGTGAGGATGGGGGGGAGACGCTTTCCTCCTACGAGCAGTACTTC; cdr3_aa: CASSEDGGETLSSYEQYF
d_call: TRBD1; clone_size: few; j_call: TRBJ2-7; v_call: TRBV27; cdr3_nt: TGTGCCAGCAGTTTATGGGACAGCTCCTACGAGCAGTACTTC; cdr3_aa: CASSLWDSSYEQYF
d_call: TRBD1; clone_size: -; j_call: TRBJ2-7; v_call: TRBV6-1; cdr3_nt: TGTGCCAGCAGCGAATCTGGGACAGGGGTATACGAGCAGTACTTC; cdr3_aa: CASSESGTGVYEQYF
d_call: TRBD1; clone_size: -; j_call: TRBJ1-2; v_call: TRBV28; cdr3_nt: TGTGCCAGCAGTTTAGTGGGGGACAGGACTTATTATGGCTACACCTTC; cdr3_aa: CASSLVGDRTYYGYTF
d_call: -; clone_size: -; j_call: TRBJ2-5; v_call: TRBV4-2; cdr3_nt: TGTGCCAGCAGCCAAGAAGGGCTGGCACAAGAGACCCAGTACTTC; cdr3_aa: CASSQEGLAQETQYF
d_call: -; clone_size: -; j_call: TRBJ1-5; v_call: TRBV28; cdr3_nt: TGTGCCAGCAGTTTAGTGTCGGCAAATCAGCCCCAGCATTTT; cdr3_aa: CASSLVSANQPQHF
d_call: TRBD2; clone_size: -; j_call: TRBJ2-1; v_call: TRBV5-1; cdr3_nt: TGCGCCAGCAGCCTTCCGATGGCGGGAGGGCCGGTCAATGAGCAGTTCTTC; cdr3_aa: CASSLPMAGGPVNEQFF
d_call: -; clone_size: -; j_call: TRBJ2-7; v_call: TRBV2; cdr3_nt: TGTGCCACCCTTTCCGGGGAGCTTAACTACGAGCAGTACTTC; cdr3_aa: CATLSGELNYEQYF
d_call: TRBD1; clone_size: -; j_call: TRBJ2-2; v_call: TRBV13; cdr3_nt: TGTGCCAGCAGCCAGGGACAGGGGTTGACCGGGGAGCTGTTTTTT; cdr3_aa: CASSQGQGLTGELFF
d_call: -; clone_size: -; j_call: TRBJ2-3; v_call: TRBV5-4; cdr3_nt: TGTGCCAGCTCACCTGGGGGTAATACGCAGTATTTT; cdr3_aa: CASSPGGNTQYF
d_call: -; clone_size: -; j_call: TRBJ1-2; v_call: TRBV30; cdr3_nt: TGTGCCTGGAGTGGAGGGCAGAGCTATGGCTACACCTTC; cdr3_aa: CAWSGGQSYGYTF
d_call: -; clone_size: -; j_call: TRBJ2-7; v_call: TRBV4-3; cdr3_nt: TGCGCCAGCAGCCCCCAGGGGGGTATTGACGAGCAGTACTTC; cdr3_aa: CASSPQGGIDEQYF
d_call: -; clone_size: -; j_call: TRBJ1-4; v_call: TRBV27; cdr3_nt: TGTGCCAGCAGGGGAAAAGACCTTAGTGAAAAACTGTTTTTT; cdr3_aa: CASRGKDLSEKLFF
d_call: -; clone_size: -; j_call: TRBJ1-5; v_call: TRBV7-8; cdr3_nt: TGTGCCAGCAGCATTTCTGGTGGCGACAGAGGAGAGGCCCAGCATTTT; cdr3_aa: CASSISGGDRGEAQHF
d_call: -; clone_size: -; j_call: TRBJ2-7; v_call: TRBV6-1; cdr3_nt: TGTGCCAGCAGAGACCCCGGCTACGAGCAGTACTTC; cdr3_aa: CASRDPGYEQYF
d_call: -; clone_size: once; j_call: TRBJ1-2; v_call: TRBV6-5; cdr3_nt: TGTGCCAGCAGTTATGAGGGTTGGAGTGGCTACACCTTC; cdr3_aa: CASSYEGWSGYTF
d_call: -; clone_size: -; j_call: TRBJ2-2; v_call: TRBV13; cdr3_nt: TGTGCCACCCAGCAAGGGAGACGGACCGGGGAGCTGTTTTTT; cdr3_aa: CATQQGRRTGELFF
d_call: TRBD1; clone_size: -; j_call: TRBJ1-1; v_call: TRBV9; cdr3_nt: TGTGCCAGCAGTATAGACAGGGCGGGGAACACTGAAGCTTTCTTT; cdr3_aa: CASSIDRAGNTEAFF
d_call: -; clone_size: -; j_call: TRBJ2-7; v_call: TRBV10-1; cdr3_nt: TGCGCCAGCAGTGAGTCGCGGCAGGGGCCCTACGAGCAGTACTTC; cdr3_aa: CASSESRQGPYEQYF
d_call: -; clone_size: -; j_call: TRBJ2-6; v_call: TRBV8-2; cdr3_nt: TGTGGCACTGACCAGATAACACAAAGTCGGGCCAACGTCCTGACTTTC; cdr3_aa: CGTDQITQSRANVLTF
d_call: TRBD2; clone_size: -; j_call: TRBJ2-7; v_call: TRBV5-4; cdr3_nt: TGTGCCAGCAGCTTGGCGGGGGGGTACTACGAGCAGTACTTC; cdr3_aa: CASSLAGGYYEQYF
d_call: TRBD2; clone_size: -; j_call: TRBJ2-3; v_call: TRBV7-9; cdr3_nt: TGTGCCAGCAGATCAGACCCTAGCGGGAGATTGGTGGATACGCAGTATTTT; cdr3_aa: CASRSDPSGRLVDTQYF
d_call: -; clone_size: -; j_call: TRBJ1-1; v_call: TRBV18; cdr3_nt: TGTGCCAGCTCCCCCTCCCCAGTTGGCAGGGTGAACACTGAAGCTTTCTTT; cdr3_aa: CASSPSPVGRVNTEAFF
d_call: -; clone_size: -; j_call: TRBJ1-2; v_call: TRBV25-1; cdr3_nt: TGTGCCAGCAGTGAATATGAGGGTAACTATGGCTACACCTTC; cdr3_aa: CASSEYEGNYGYTF
d_call: TRBD2; clone_size: -; j_call: TRBJ2-1; v_call: TRBV13; cdr3_nt: TGTGCCAGCAGCCTCGGTACTAGCGGGGGCAGCAATGAGCAGTTCTTC; cdr3_aa: CASSLGTSGGSNEQFF
d_call: TRBD2; clone_size: -; j_call: TRBJ2-7; v_call: TRBV27; cdr3_nt: TGTGCCAGCAGTTTTTCAGCGGGGTTAGTTACCTACGAGCAGTACTTC; cdr3_aa: CASSFSAGLVTYEQYF